The present T cell receptor (beta chain) was sequenced within a study of T cell responses to AZD1222 COVID-19 vaccine. The study's findings and limits: Possibly, clonal diversity was underestimated; donors were largely white British and included more females. Spike-wide vaccine-associated CD4 TCRs dominated at 160-218 and 743-854. Unmutated variant regions are reportedly targeted by nearly half of spike-specific TCRs. Recipients of two AZD1222 doses showed rising Spike-specific TCR breadth and depth.

Assay used: immunoSEQ multiplex PCR; TCRdb lists only in-frame clones, some missing. The sample shows fewer than 130,000 clones, about 93% of them seen only once. Note on this clone: What it binds is not known.

CDR1 and CDR2 (germline): LNHDA, SQIVND (reference sequence). The trim removed 3 bases at V and 1 base at J, leaving 24 bases unmatched. This CDR3 spans 22 amino acids. This TCR was recovered from an adult in good health. V and J are TRBV19 and TRBJ1-1; TRBD1 agrees at 9 bases. This sample comprised peripheral blood, obtained on day 0 of AZD1222 vaccination. The CDR3 is CASSIRYRPGQGIRVRNTEAFF. In nucleotides, the CDR3 is TGTGCCAGTAGTATCCGATATCGCCCCGGACAGGGGATAAGGGTGAGGAACACTGAAGCTTTCTTT.